Listed below are T cell receptor beta chains from one sample, sequenced in a study of blood T cell repertoires in COVID-19. Assay used: immunoSEQ multiplex PCR; TCRdb lists only in-frame clones, some missing. This table holds 250,000 or so clones, around 86% found once. Sample: peripheral blood. These receptors originate from a man younger than 45 who had recovered from COVID-19. CDR3s include the opening cysteine and the closing phenylalanine or tryptophan. The D gene is left open where the match is weak. Size tells how often a clone was seen (once, few, many) or the class of an expanded clone, and some rows leave it out.

v_call: TRBV2
clone_size: -
d_call: TRBD1
j_call: TRBJ1-5
cdr3_nt: TGTGCCAGCAGACCCGGGACAGTTAATCAGCCCCAGCATTTT
cdr3_aa: CASRPGTVNQPQHF

v_call: TRBV27
clone_size: -
d_call: TRBD1
j_call: TRBJ2-2
cdr3_nt: TGTGCCAGCAGTTTACCAGGGGGCACCGGGGAGCTGTTTTTT
cdr3_aa: CASSLPGGTGELFF

v_call: TRBV5-1
clone_size: -
d_call: -
j_call: TRBJ2-3
cdr3_nt: TGCGCCAGCAGCCATAATAGCGGAAACACAGATACGCAGTATTTT
cdr3_aa: CASSHNSGNTDTQYF

v_call: TRBV5-4
clone_size: -
d_call: TRBD1
j_call: TRBJ2-2
cdr3_nt: TGTGCCAGCAGTCAAGGACAGGGCCAACCAAACACCGGGGAGCTGTTTTTT
cdr3_aa: CASSQGQGQPNTGELFF

v_call: TRBV14
clone_size: -
d_call: -
j_call: TRBJ1-2
cdr3_nt: TGTGCCAGCAGCCGTTACCCCTGGGTGGAGGGCTACACCTTC
cdr3_aa: CASSRYPWVEGYTF

v_call: TRBV7-3
clone_size: -
d_call: TRBD1
j_call: TRBJ2-1
cdr3_nt: TGTGCCAGCAGCCCGACAGGGGATCGGTACAATGAGCAGTTCTTC
cdr3_aa: CASSPTGDRYNEQFF

v_call: TRBV12-3/TRBV12-4
clone_size: -
d_call: -
j_call: TRBJ1-1
cdr3_nt: TGTGCCAGCAGTTTACTCTTGAACACTGAAGCTTTCTTT
cdr3_aa: CASSLLLNTEAFF

v_call: TRBV20-1
clone_size: -
d_call: TRBD1
j_call: TRBJ1-6
cdr3_nt: TGCAGTGCTAGTGGGTCAGGGGGGACTTCTAATAATTCACCCCTCCACTTT
cdr3_aa: CSASGSGGTSNNSPLHF

v_call: TRBV5-4
clone_size: few
d_call: TRBD1
j_call: TRBJ1-6
cdr3_nt: TGTGCCAGCACCCCCGGACAGGGTGGCTCACCCCTCCACTTT
cdr3_aa: CASTPGQGGSPLHF

v_call: TRBV7-8
clone_size: few
d_call: -
j_call: TRBJ1-1
cdr3_nt: TGTGCCAGCAGCTTTGAACAGGGCACTGAAGCTTTCTTT
cdr3_aa: CASSFEQGTEAFF

v_call: TRBV4-1
clone_size: -
d_call: -
j_call: TRBJ2-5
cdr3_nt: TGCGCCAGCAGCCAAGGAGGGCGAGTCGAGACCCAGTACTTC
cdr3_aa: CASSQGGRVETQYF

v_call: TRBV7-8
clone_size: once
d_call: TRBD1
j_call: TRBJ2-7
cdr3_nt: TGTGCCAGCAGCCAAAGGGACAGGGGCCACGAGCAGTACTTC
cdr3_aa: CASSQRDRGHEQYF

v_call: TRBV2
clone_size: -
d_call: TRBD1
j_call: TRBJ1-2
cdr3_nt: TGTGCCAGCAGTACCGACAGGGGAGGCTATGGCTACACCTTC
cdr3_aa: CASSTDRGGYGYTF

v_call: TRBV19
clone_size: -
d_call: -
j_call: TRBJ1-3
cdr3_nt: TGTGCCAGTAGTATGGTTTGGGGCCGTCGAAACACCATATATTTT
cdr3_aa: CASSMVWGRRNTIYF

v_call: TRBV19
clone_size: -
d_call: TRBD1
j_call: TRBJ1-2
cdr3_nt: TGTGCCAGTAGTATAGCAGGGGGCTATGGCTACACCTTC
cdr3_aa: CASSIAGGYGYTF

v_call: TRBV7-9
clone_size: -
d_call: -
j_call: TRBJ2-7
cdr3_nt: TGTGCCAGCAGCTATATCTACGAGCAGTACTTC
cdr3_aa: CASSYIYEQYF

v_call: TRBV19
clone_size: -
d_call: TRBD1
j_call: TRBJ1-5
cdr3_nt: TGTGCCAGTTCGGACAGGGATAGCAATCAGCCCCAGCATTTT
cdr3_aa: CASSDRDSNQPQHF

v_call: TRBV15
clone_size: -
d_call: -
j_call: TRBJ1-3
cdr3_nt: TGTGCCACCAGCGAGGAATCGATAGACTCTGGAAACACCATATATTTT
cdr3_aa: CATSEESIDSGNTIYF

v_call: TRBV7-2
clone_size: -
d_call: -
j_call: TRBJ1-1
cdr3_nt: TGTGCCAGCAGCCTACAGACAGAGAACACTGAAGCTTTCTTT
cdr3_aa: CASSLQTENTEAFF

v_call: TRBV7-3
clone_size: -
d_call: TRBD1
j_call: TRBJ2-2
cdr3_nt: TGTGCCAGCAGCCCCCGGGACAGGGTTGACACCGGGGAGCTGTTTTTT
cdr3_aa: CASSPRDRVDTGELFF

v_call: TRBV4-2
clone_size: -
d_call: -
j_call: TRBJ2-3
cdr3_nt: TGTGCCAGCAGCCAAGTTCCCCTGGCGGGGGCGGTAGATACGCAGTATTTT
cdr3_aa: CASSQVPLAGAVDTQYF

v_call: TRBV21-1
clone_size: -
d_call: -
j_call: TRBJ2-3
cdr3_nt: TGTGCCAGCAGCAAAGCGGGACAGCGAAACACAGATACGCAGTATTTT
cdr3_aa: CASSKAGQRNTDTQYF

v_call: TRBV15
clone_size: -
d_call: -
j_call: TRBJ1-4
cdr3_nt: TGTGCCACCAGCAGAGATGACGGGAATGAAAAACTGTTTTTT
cdr3_aa: CATSRDDGNEKLFF

v_call: TRBV15
clone_size: -
d_call: -
j_call: TRBJ2-3
cdr3_nt: TGTGCCACCGGAGGGGCCCTCCTCACAGATACGCAGTATTTT
cdr3_aa: CATGGALLTDTQYF

v_call: TRBV6-5
clone_size: -
d_call: -
j_call: TRBJ1-2
cdr3_nt: TGTGCCAGCAGCCGGGACAAAAACTATGGCTACACCTTC
cdr3_aa: CASSRDKNYGYTF

v_call: TRBV6-2/TRBV6-3
clone_size: -
d_call: TRBD2
j_call: TRBJ2-2
cdr3_nt: TGTGCCAGCAGTCGACTAGCGGGAGGGACCGGGGAGCTGTTTTTT
cdr3_aa: CASSRLAGGTGELFF

v_call: TRBV9
clone_size: -
d_call: TRBD1
j_call: TRBJ1-1
cdr3_nt: TGTGCCAGCAGCGACAGGGGCCCCACTGAAGCTTTCTTT
cdr3_aa: CASSDRGPTEAFF

v_call: TRBV7-2
clone_size: -
d_call: TRBD1
j_call: TRBJ2-5
cdr3_nt: TGTGCCAGCAGCACACAGGGGTGGGAGACCCAGTACTTC
cdr3_aa: CASSTQGWETQYF

v_call: TRBV6-5
clone_size: -
d_call: TRBD1
j_call: TRBJ1-2
cdr3_nt: TGTGCCAGCAGAAGGACAGGGGGTAACTATGGCTACACCTTC
cdr3_aa: CASRRTGGNYGYTF

v_call: TRBV7-9
clone_size: -
d_call: -
j_call: TRBJ1-2
cdr3_nt: TGTGCCAGCAGCGGAACAGGTGGAAGTTTCTATGGCTACACCTTC
cdr3_aa: CASSGTGGSFYGYTF

v_call: TRBV6-5
clone_size: -
d_call: -
j_call: TRBJ2-7
cdr3_nt: TGTGCCAGCAGTAATCGGGACTTCTACGAGCAGTACTTC
cdr3_aa: CASSNRDFYEQYF

v_call: TRBV11-1
clone_size: -
d_call: -
j_call: TRBJ1-1
cdr3_nt: TGTGCCAGCAGATCAAGCGGGGGGCCGGATTCCACTGAAGCTTTCTTT
cdr3_aa: CASRSSGGPDSTEAFF

v_call: TRBV28
clone_size: once
d_call: TRBD2
j_call: TRBJ2-3
cdr3_nt: TGTGCCAGCAGGACTAGCGGGAGAGATACGCAGTATTTT
cdr3_aa: CASRTSGRDTQYF

v_call: TRBV5-5
clone_size: -
d_call: TRBD1
j_call: TRBJ2-5
cdr3_nt: TGTGCCAGCAGCTTGGTATGGACAGGGGTTAGAGAGACCCAGTACTTC
cdr3_aa: CASSLVWTGVRETQYF

v_call: TRBV5-1
clone_size: -
d_call: TRBD2
j_call: TRBJ2-2
cdr3_nt: TGCGCCAGCAGCTTGCCTAGCGGGGGGGACACCGGGGAGCTGTTTTTT
cdr3_aa: CASSLPSGGDTGELFF

v_call: TRBV6-5
clone_size: -
d_call: -
j_call: TRBJ2-5
cdr3_nt: TGTGCCAGCAGAGCCAGACAGACGGGGAGGGAGACCCAGTACTTC
cdr3_aa: CASRARQTGRETQYF

v_call: TRBV28
clone_size: -
d_call: -
j_call: TRBJ2-1
cdr3_nt: TGTGCCAGCAGTCTCCCTCGGTCACCCCCCAGGGAGCAGTTCTTC
cdr3_aa: CASSLPRSPPREQFF

v_call: TRBV5-5
clone_size: -
d_call: TRBD1
j_call: TRBJ1-2
cdr3_nt: TGTGCCAGCAGTTTAGCAGAAATGGGACAGCAGTATGGCTACACCTTC
cdr3_aa: CASSLAEMGQQYGYTF

v_call: TRBV2
clone_size: once
d_call: TRBD2
j_call: TRBJ2-5
cdr3_nt: TGTGCCAGCAGTGAGCTAGCGGGGGACCAAGAGACCCAGTACTTC
cdr3_aa: CASSELAGDQETQYF

v_call: TRBV13
clone_size: -
d_call: -
j_call: TRBJ2-3
cdr3_nt: TGTGCCAGCAGCTTAGACTTGGGCTCCACAGATACGCAGTATTTT
cdr3_aa: CASSLDLGSTDTQYF

v_call: TRBV5-8
clone_size: -
d_call: TRBD2
j_call: TRBJ2-1
cdr3_nt: TGTGCCAGCAGCTTGTTTCTAGCGGGGGGTCATTCTCTCGATGAGCAGTTCTTC
cdr3_aa: CASSLFLAGGHSLDEQFF

v_call: TRBV5-6
clone_size: once
d_call: -
j_call: TRBJ2-1
cdr3_nt: TGTGCCAGCAGCTGGGTGCCGCGGGAGCAGTTCTTC
cdr3_aa: CASSWVPREQFF

v_call: TRBV4-1
clone_size: -
d_call: -
j_call: TRBJ2-5
cdr3_nt: TGCGCCAGCAGCCAAGTTAGTAGCCCGGAGACCCAGTACTTC
cdr3_aa: CASSQVSSPETQYF

v_call: TRBV19
clone_size: -
d_call: -
j_call: TRBJ1-5
cdr3_nt: TGTGCCAGTAGTATAGATCTGGCAGATAGCAATCAGCCCCAGCATTTT
cdr3_aa: CASSIDLADSNQPQHF

v_call: TRBV4-1
clone_size: -
d_call: -
j_call: TRBJ1-2
cdr3_nt: TGCGCCAGCAGCCAAGGCGACTTTCCGGGATACACCTTC
cdr3_aa: CASSQGDFPGYTF

v_call: TRBV28
clone_size: -
d_call: TRBD1
j_call: TRBJ1-5
cdr3_nt: TGTGCCAGCAGTTCAGGGACAGAGCTCCAGCATTTT
cdr3_aa: CASSSGTELQHF

v_call: TRBV10-3
clone_size: few
d_call: -
j_call: TRBJ1-5
cdr3_nt: TGTGCCATCAGTCCTGAATCAGGGATTGGCAATCAGCCCCAGCATTTT
cdr3_aa: CAISPESGIGNQPQHF

v_call: TRBV5-6
clone_size: -
d_call: -
j_call: TRBJ2-3
cdr3_nt: TGTGCCAGCAGGGTCGGGGTGGGCACAGATACGCAGTATTTT
cdr3_aa: CASRVGVGTDTQYF

v_call: TRBV5-1
clone_size: -
d_call: -
j_call: TRBJ2-5
cdr3_nt: TGCGCCAGCAGCTTTAGAGGGAGCTCTCAAGAGACCCAGTACTTC
cdr3_aa: CASSFRGSSQETQYF

v_call: TRBV7-9
clone_size: -
d_call: TRBD1
j_call: TRBJ1-4
cdr3_nt: TGTGCCAGCAGCGTGGGACAGGGCAGGGAAAAACTGTTTTTT
cdr3_aa: CASSVGQGREKLFF

v_call: TRBV3-1/TRBV3-2
clone_size: -
d_call: -
j_call: TRBJ1-6
cdr3_nt: TGTGCCAGCAGCCAAGGAGGTTCACCCCTCCACTTT
cdr3_aa: CASSQGGSPLHF

v_call: TRBV7-8
clone_size: -
d_call: -
j_call: TRBJ2-1
cdr3_nt: TGTGCCAGCAGCTTAAGTCCCGGAACTAGACCCAATGAGCAGTTCTTC
cdr3_aa: CASSLSPGTRPNEQFF

v_call: TRBV13
clone_size: once
d_call: -
j_call: TRBJ2-3
cdr3_nt: TGTGCCAGCAGCACCTTACTTTCCACAGATACGCAGTATTTT
cdr3_aa: CASSTLLSTDTQYF

v_call: TRBV3-1/TRBV3-2
clone_size: -
d_call: -
j_call: TRBJ1-2
cdr3_nt: TGTGCCAGCAGCCAAGATCTTGCGGTTGTTTATGGCTACACCTTC
cdr3_aa: CASSQDLAVVYGYTF

v_call: TRBV6-5
clone_size: -
d_call: -
j_call: TRBJ1-1
cdr3_nt: TGTGCCAGCAACCCAGGCGCCGGGGATGGAGCTTTCTTT
cdr3_aa: CASNPGAGDGAFF

v_call: TRBV6-5
clone_size: -
d_call: -
j_call: TRBJ1-2
cdr3_nt: TGTGCCAGCAGTCCCCAAGGGGCAGGCTACACCTTC
cdr3_aa: CASSPQGAGYTF

v_call: TRBV19
clone_size: -
d_call: -
j_call: TRBJ1-1
cdr3_nt: TGTGCCAGTAGTACATACAGGGCTAGTGGCACTGAAGCTTTCTTT
cdr3_aa: CASSTYRASGTEAFF

v_call: TRBV2
clone_size: -
d_call: TRBD1
j_call: TRBJ2-5
cdr3_nt: TGTGCCAGCAGTGATTTGAGGGGGCGGGAGACCCAGTACTTC
cdr3_aa: CASSDLRGRETQYF